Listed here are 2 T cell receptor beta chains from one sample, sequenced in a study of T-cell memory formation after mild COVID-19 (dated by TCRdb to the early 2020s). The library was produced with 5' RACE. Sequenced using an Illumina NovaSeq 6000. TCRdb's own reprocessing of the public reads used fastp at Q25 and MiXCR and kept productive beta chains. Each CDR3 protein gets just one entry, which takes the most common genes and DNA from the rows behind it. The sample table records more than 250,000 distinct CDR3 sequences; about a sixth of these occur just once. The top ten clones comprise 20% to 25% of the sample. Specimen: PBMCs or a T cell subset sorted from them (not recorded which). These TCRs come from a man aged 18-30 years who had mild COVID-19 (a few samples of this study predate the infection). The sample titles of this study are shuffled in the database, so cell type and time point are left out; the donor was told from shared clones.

CDR3 nucleotide sequence: TGTGCCAGCAGCGACAGAAATTCACCCCTCCACTTT. This codes for CASSDRNSPLHF. The genes are TRBV11-3 and TRBJ1-6; a weak D match, TRBD1 (5 bases). The CDR3 consists of 12 residues. Germline assignment: CDR1 SGHNT and CDR2 YENEEA. V lost 5 bases to trimming and J lost 7 bases, with 6 bases between them.

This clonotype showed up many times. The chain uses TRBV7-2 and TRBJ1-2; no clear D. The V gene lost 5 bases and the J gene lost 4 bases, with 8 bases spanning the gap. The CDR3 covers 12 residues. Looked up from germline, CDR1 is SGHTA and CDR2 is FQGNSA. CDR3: CASSPTPYGYTF. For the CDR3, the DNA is TGTGCCAGCAGCCCGACCCCCTATGGCTACACCTTC.